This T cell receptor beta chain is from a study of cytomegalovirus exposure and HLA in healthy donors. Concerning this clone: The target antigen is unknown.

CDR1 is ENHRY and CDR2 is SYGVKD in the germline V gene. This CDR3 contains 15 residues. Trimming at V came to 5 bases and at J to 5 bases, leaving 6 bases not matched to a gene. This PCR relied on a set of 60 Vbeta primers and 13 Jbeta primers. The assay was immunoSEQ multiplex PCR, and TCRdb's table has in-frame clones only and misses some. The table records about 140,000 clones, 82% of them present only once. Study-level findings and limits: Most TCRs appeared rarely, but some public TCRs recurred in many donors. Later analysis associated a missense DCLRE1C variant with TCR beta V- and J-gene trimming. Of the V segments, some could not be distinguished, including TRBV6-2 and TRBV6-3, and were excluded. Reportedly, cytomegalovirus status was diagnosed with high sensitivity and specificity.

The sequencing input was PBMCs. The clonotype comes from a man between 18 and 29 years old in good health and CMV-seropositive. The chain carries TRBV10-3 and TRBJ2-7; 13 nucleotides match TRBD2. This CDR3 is CAISPGLAGVNEQYF. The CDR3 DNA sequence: TGTGCCATCAGTCCTGGACTAGCGGGAGTTAACGAGCAGTACTTC.